What follows describes a single T cell receptor beta chain. These data originate in a study of blood T cell repertoires in COVID-19. About the research overall: Specimens from acute and convalescent COVID-19 originated in the United States, Italy and Spain. T cells, B-cell-depleted T cells, or PBMCs supplied cDNA or gDNA.

This CDR3 comprises 16 residues. V lost 4 bases to trimming and J lost 4 bases, with 17 bases between them. Looked up from germline, CDR1 is SGHNT and CDR2 is YYREEE (reference sequence). The method was immunoSEQ multiplex PCR; TCRdb's version includes in-frame clones alone and lacks a portion of them. The repertoire holds 150,000 or so clones, with 60% to 80% as singletons. The TCR was taken from a woman in her 50s with active or convalescent COVID-19. V gene TRBV5-4 combines with J gene TRBJ2-2, with TRBD2 as a possible D gene (5 bases). Input material: peripheral blood. This CDR3 is CASSPDLARGTGELFF. CDR3 nucleotide sequence: TGTGCCAGCAGCCCGGACTTAGCTCGGGGCACCGGGGAGCTGTTTTTT. Full variable domain (outside the CDR3, taken from reference TRBV5-4 and TRBJ2-2): ETGVTQSPTHLIKTRGQQVTLRCSSQSGHNTVSWYQQALGQGPQFIFQYYREEENGRGNFPPRFSGLQFPNYSSELNVNALELDDSALYLCASSPDLARGTGELFFGEGSRLTVL.